This T cell receptor beta chain is drawn from a study of cytomegalovirus exposure and HLA in healthy donors. General study results and limits: The number of N-insertions in an Asian-associated ancestry cluster was reportedly below the 666-donor mean in a later analysis.

It was with 60 Vbeta and 13 Jbeta primers that the PCR ran. Assay: immunoSEQ multiplex PCR; the TCRdb copy retains only in-frame clones and omits some. This table has about 200,000 clones, 75% to 90% appearing once. It was healthy bone marrow donors who served as donors. CDR1 and CDR2 from the germline V gene are MGHRA and YSYEKL. Trimming cost V 4 bases and J 3 bases; bases outside gene matches: 4. The CDR3 consists of 15 residues. With respect to this clone: Its specificity is not known.

The sample was PBMCs. The TCR originated in a woman in her 30s in good health and CMV-seronegative. The chain couples TRBV4-1 to TRBJ2-5; TRBD1 matches at 11 bases. The CDR3 DNA follows: TGCGCCAGCAGCCCCCGGGACAGGGGGAAAGAGACCCAGTACTTC. This translates into CASSPRDRGKETQYF.